This is a list of T cell receptor beta chains from one sample in a study of T cell responses to AZD1222 COVID-19 vaccine. Measured with immunoSEQ multiplex PCR; TCRdb has only the in-frame clones, and not every one. The profile shows approximately 150,000 clones, approximately 95% of them singletons. The sequences come from peripheral blood, collected on day 0 of MenACWY control vaccination. The receptors shown here come from an adult in good health. The CDR3 runs from the conserved cysteine through the conserved F or W. D genes are given only for firm matches. Clone size, where shown, is once, few, many, or a class for clones that have expanded.

d_call clone_size j_call v_call cdr3_nt cdr3_aa
TRBD2 NA TRBJ2-1 TRBV19 TGTGCCAGTACCCTCGCTCCCTCGGGACTAGCGGGAGACCCGGGGAATGAGCAGTTCTTC CASTLAPSGLAGDPGNEQFF
TRBD2 NA TRBJ2-3 TRBV4-2 TGTGCCAGCAGCCAAGCCGGGCGGGGGAGCACAGATACGCAGTATTTT CASSQAGRGSTDTQYF
NA NA TRBJ2-7 TRBV2 TGTGCCAGCAGGCCCGGGCTCAGCTACGAGCAGTACTTC CASRPGLSYEQYF
TRBD1 NA TRBJ1-1 TRBV3-1/TRBV3-2 TGTGCCAGCAGCCAAGGGACAGGGGGCGACACTGAAGCTTTCTTT CASSQGTGGDTEAFF
NA NA TRBJ1-5 TRBV9 TGTGCCAGCAGCGTGACAGACAATCAGCCCCAGCATTTT CASSVTDNQPQHF
NA NA TRBJ1-5 TRBV19 TGTGCCAGCACCCCATTCGACGGAAATCAGCCCCAGCATTTT CASTPFDGNQPQHF
TRBD1 NA TRBJ1-5 TRBV2 TGTGCCAGCAGGGACAGGGGACGACAGCATTTT CASRDRGRQHF
NA NA TRBJ1-2 TRBV4-1 TGCGCCAGCAGCCAATTCACGGGTGGGGGTTATGGCTACACCTTC CASSQFTGGGYGYTF
TRBD1 NA TRBJ1-6 TRBV3-1/TRBV3-2 TGTGCCAGCAGCCAACGACAGGGTGCGAATTCACCCCTCCACTTT CASSQRQGANSPLHF
NA NA TRBJ1-1 TRBV7-3 TGTGCCAGCAGCTTAACTTCAATCACTGAAGCTTTCTTT CASSLTSITEAFF
TRBD1 NA TRBJ1-2 TRBV11-2 TGTGCCAGCAGCCAGAGGGGGACAGGGGACACCTTC CASSQRGTGDTF
TRBD1 NA TRBJ2-1 TRBV2 TGTGCCAGCAGACCGGGACAGGGTGCGGCCAATGAGCAGTTCTTC CASRPGQGAANEQFF
TRBD1 once TRBJ1-4 TRBV3-1/TRBV3-2 TGTGCCAGCAGCCATACCGGGACAGGGAATGAAAAACTGTTTTTT CASSHTGTGNEKLFF
NA NA TRBJ1-6 TRBV2 TGTGCCAGCATACAGGACGCAAATTCACCCCTCCACTTT CASIQDANSPLHF
TRBD2 NA TRBJ2-1 TRBV4-3 TGCGCCAGCAGCCAAGTTGCAAGCGGGGGGGTTACCTACAATGAGCAGTTCTTC CASSQVASGGVTYNEQFF
NA NA TRBJ2-3 TRBV13 TGTGCCAGCAGGAAAAAGGGGGTGGGAGATACGCAGTATTTT CASRKKGVGDTQYF
NA NA TRBJ1-2 TRBV21-1 TGTGCCAGCAGCAAAGCCCTTAGCGTCAGGGTAGAATATGGCTACACCTTC CASSKALSVRVEYGYTF
TRBD2 medium-sized TRBJ2-7 TRBV29-1 TGCAGCGTTGAAGGGGGGGGCGAGCAGTACTTC CSVEGGGEQYF
NA NA TRBJ1-2 TRBV6-5 TGTGCCAGCAGTTCCCCGGAATATGGCTACACCTTC CASSSPEYGYTF
NA NA TRBJ2-3 TRBV28 TGTGCCAGCAGTTTGATGACTAGCACAGATACGCAGTATTTT CASSLMTSTDTQYF
TRBD1 NA TRBJ1-2 TRBV14 TGTGCCAGCAGCCTCGACAGGGGAGGTGGCTACACCTTC CASSLDRGGGYTF
NA NA TRBJ2-2 TRBV9 TGTGCCAGCAGCGTAGGCCCTCCAGGGGTCTACACCGGGGAGCTGTTTTTT CASSVGPPGVYTGELFF
TRBD1 once TRBJ1-1 TRBV2 TGTGCCAACGGCGGAGGGGGCCTAGCTTTCTTT CANGGGGLAFF
NA NA TRBJ2-1 TRBV6-5 TGTGCCAGCAGTTACTACCTAGCCTCCTACAATGAGCAGTTCTTC CASSYYLASYNEQFF
NA NA TRBJ2-1 TRBV7-3 TGTGCCAGCAGCTCACTCCCTCGCGGGCAGTTCTTC CASSSLPRGQFF
TRBD1 NA TRBJ1-2 TRBV27 TGTGCCAGCAGTCCGTGGGACAGGGGGCTTTGGTTATTC CASSPWDRGLWLF
TRBD1 NA TRBJ1-2 TRBV12-5 TGTGCTAGTGGTTTAAGACAGGGGGCGCCTCATGGCTACACCTTC CASGLRQGAPHGYTF
TRBD2 NA TRBJ2-3 TRBV24-1 TGTGCCACCAGTGATTCTAGCGGGGGGGCCCTGGATACGCAGTATTTT CATSDSSGGALDTQYF
TRBD1 NA TRBJ1-1 TRBV7-9 TGTGCCAGCAGCTTGAGGACAGGGCGGAACACTGAAGCTTTCTTT CASSLRTGRNTEAFF
NA once TRBJ1-1 TRBV6-2/TRBV6-3 TGTGCCAGCAGCCAAATCCAGGGGCACACTGAAGCTTTCTTT CASSQIQGHTEAFF
TRBD1 NA TRBJ1-2 TRBV6-5 TGTGCCAGCAGTCGTCTGGGGACAGGAAACTATGGCTACACCTTC CASSRLGTGNYGYTF
NA once TRBJ2-6 TRBV2 TGTGCCAGCAGTGAAGCGCTTCAGGCAATCTCTGGGGCCAACGTCCTGACTTTC CASSEALQAISGANVLTF
TRBD2 NA TRBJ2-3 TRBV7-2 TGTGCCAGCAGCTTGCGAACGGGGGGGATAGATACGCAGTATTTT CASSLRTGGIDTQYF
NA NA TRBJ2-2 TRBV5-1 TGCGCCACCGGGACCGGGTTTGCCGGGGAGCTGTTTTTT CATGTGFAGELFF
NA few TRBJ1-6 TRBV6-5 TGTGCCAGCATGGCCCCCGGCTTATTTTCACCCCTCCACTTT CASMAPGLFSPLHF
TRBD2 NA TRBJ2-5 TRBV27 TGTGCCAGCAGTTCTCTAGCGGGGGGGCAAAAAGAGACCCAGTACTTC CASSSLAGGQKETQYF